This T cell receptor beta chain was observed in a study of cytomegalovirus exposure and HLA in healthy donors. Use of 60 Vbeta and 13 Jbeta primers characterized the PCR. Using immunoSEQ multiplex PCR, the repertoire was profiled, and TCRdb retains in-frame clones only, with some absent. The sample includes tens of thousands of clones, 75% to 90% seen only once; the top ten take around 10%. Study observations and caveats: Within an earlier analysis, most TCR beta V segments proved productive either about 87% or about 30% of the time.

Losses at the gene ends were 6 bases for V and 3 bases for J; bases not matched to a gene: 6. The V gene's germline CDR1 is LNHDA and CDR2 SQIVND (reference sequence). The CDR3 loop spans 16 amino acids. For this clone: Its antigen is currently unknown.

The sequenced material came from PBMCs. The TCR comes from a woman in her thirties in good health and CMV-seropositive. The chain has TRBV19 and TRBJ1-5, with 12 bases aligning to TRBD1. In DNA, the CDR3 is TGTGCCAGTAGACGGGACAGGGGGCCAAACAATCAGCCCCAGCATTTT. This sequence encodes CASRRDRGPNNQPQHF. Drawing the rest from reference TRBV19 and TRBJ1-5, the complete variable domain is DGGITQSPKYLFRKEGQNVTLSCEQNLNHDAMYWYRQDPGQGLRLIYYSQIVNDFQKGDIAEGYSVSREKKESFPLTVTSAQKNPTAFYLCASRRDRGPNNQPQHFGDGTRLSIL.